This T cell receptor beta chain was retrieved from a study of cytomegalovirus exposure and HLA in healthy donors. 13 Jbeta primers and 60 Vbeta primers were used for the PCR. The table came from immunoSEQ multiplex PCR; TCRdb's copy has only in-frame clones and leaves some out. This table has under 200,000 clones, around 80% appearing once. From germline, CDR1 is GTSNPN and CDR2 SVGIG (reference sequence). CDR3 length equals 12 residues. V was pared by 1 base and J by 4 bases, with 7 bases between. Overall study findings and caveats: Reportedly, TCR beta sequences accurately predicted HLA-A and HLA-B alleles in most subjects.

A word on this clone: Its specificity is unknown.

The chain carries TRBV30 and TRBJ1-2, with a possible D match to TRBD1 (5 bases). Input material: PBMCs. The receptor comes from a woman in her twenties or thirties in good health and CMV-seropositive. The CDR3 sequence is CAWSEQAYGYTF. The DNA of the CDR3 is TGTGCCTGGAGTGAACAGGCCTATGGCTACACCTTC.